Shown below are 20 T cell receptor beta chains from a single sample sequenced in a study of blood T cell repertoires in COVID-19. Clones were sequenced by immunoSEQ multiplex PCR, and TCRdb holds only the in-frame ones, with some missing. The table records hundreds of thousands of clones, 85% to 90% of them present only once. Material: PBMCs or T cells enriched from blood (not recorded which). The source is a woman aged 55-69 years in a cohort exposed to, infected with or recovered from COVID-19 (not recorded which).

This clone was counted between two and nine times. The chain employs TRBV4-1 and TRBJ2-3; a weak D match, TRBD2 (5 bases). The CDR3 has 14 residues. Trimming removed 0 bases from V and 4 bases from J, with 8 bases in between. Per germline, CDR1 MGHRA and CDR2 YSYEKL. The CDR3 nucleotides read TGCGCCAGCAGCCAAGATCGCGGGTCAGATACGCAGTATTTT. Encoded protein: CASSQDRGSDTQYF.

V usage is TRBV4-1 and J usage is TRBJ2-5, with a tentative D call TRBD1 (5 bases). Looked up from germline, CDR1 is MGHRA and CDR2 is YSYEKL. This CDR3 has 15 residues. The ends were cut back, 0 bases at V and 4 bases at J, with 12 bases in the middle. The CDR3 reads CASSQDRSRAETQYF. The CDR3 region has the DNA TGCGCCAGCAGCCAAGATCGGAGCAGGGCAGAGACCCAGTACTTC.

The sample holds a few counts of this clone. The rearrangement joins TRBV6-1 to TRBJ2-5; 12 bases line up with TRBD2. This CDR3 has 16 amino acids. CDR1 MNHNS and CDR2 SASEGT come from the germline V gene. J lost 5 bases, V lost 3 bases, and 7 bases had no gene match. The CDR3 spells CASSDPRTSGRETQYF. CDR3 in DNA: TGTGCCAGCAGTGATCCACGCACTAGCGGGAGGGAGACCCAGTACTTC.

The rearrangement links TRBV9 to TRBJ1-4; 12 bases are a match to TRBD1. The CDR3 consists of 18 residues. Germline V lookup: CDR1 SGDLS, CDR2 YYNGEE. The J segment lost 4 bases and the V segment lost 4 bases, leaving 11 bases of the junction unmatched. This CDR3 reads CASSPTGTGGENNEKLFF. The CDR3 DNA is TGTGCCAGCAGCCCCACCGGGACAGGGGGCGAAAATAATGAAAAACTGTTTTTT.

This clone was picked up one time. V is TRBV27 and J is TRBJ1-1; TRBD1 aligns across 8 bases. The CDR3 covers 14 residues. The germline CDR1 and CDR2 sequences are MNHEY and SMNVEV (reference sequence). J gave up 1 base and V 7 bases, and 5 bases lay outside the gene matches. The CDR3 DNA follows: TGTGCCAGCATAGGGGACAGGCCGAACACTGAAGCTTTCTTT. Translating gives CASIGDRPNTEAFF.

The chain is built from TRBV5-1 and TRBJ2-2; 7 bases agree with TRBD1. In germline, CDR1 is SGHRS, CDR2 YFSETQ. J lost 6 bases, V lost 2 bases, and 4 bases had no gene match. The CDR3 extends over 14 amino acids. For the CDR3, the DNA is TGCGCCAGCAGCTTCTCGACAGGGCCCGGGGAGCTGTTTTTT. It translates to CASSFSTGPGELFF.

In its sample, this clone was seen once. The chain carries TRBV2 and TRBJ1-5, with TRBD1 as a possible D gene (5 bases). The CDR3 runs 15 residues. CDR1 and CDR2 (germline): SNHLY, FYNNEI. V was cut by 0 bases and J by 3 bases, with 9 bases left in between. For the CDR3, the DNA is TGTGCCAGCAGTGAAGCAGGGGCCGACAATCAGCCCCAGCATTTT. This gives the protein CASSEAGADNQPQHF.

The chain has TRBV5-1 and TRBJ2-1; the D gene is possibly TRBD1 (5 bases). The V end lost 5 bases, the J end lost 0 bases, and 12 bases lay between the germline ends. Per the germline V gene, CDR1 is SGHRS and CDR2 is YFSETQ. There are 15 residues in the CDR3. CDR3 nucleotides: TGCGCCAGCAGGGTACAGGTCTCCTCCTACAATGAGCAGTTCTTC. Amino acid sequence: CASRVQVSSYNEQFF.

V usage is TRBV29-1 and J usage is TRBJ1-2, with TRBD1 matching over 8 bases. The CDR3 is 14 amino acids. The junction had 7 bases not matched to a gene; V was cut back by 7 bases and J by 0 bases. CDR1 and CDR2 from the germline V gene are SQVTM and ANQGSEA. CDR3 DNA: TGCAGCGCCAGGACAGGGACTTCTAACTATGGCTACACCTTC. Translation gives CSARTGTSNYGYTF.

The chain is built from TRBV9 and TRBJ1-5; a possible D gene is TRBD1 (6 bases). There are 14 residues in the CDR3. The V gene lost 4 bases and the J gene lost 5 bases, with 13 bases spanning the gap. CDR1 and CDR2 (germline): SGDLS, YYNGEE. The CDR3 sequence is CASSPRGGHQPQHF. CDR3 bases: TGTGCCAGCAGCCCCCGGGGGGGCCATCAGCCCCAGCATTTT.

The V and J genes are TRBV18 and TRBJ1-1, with D hard to call. The CDR3 has 14 residues. Per germline, CDR1 KGHSH and CDR2 LQKENI. Deletions cut 4 bases from V and 3 bases from J, with 12 bases between. The chain's CDR3 is CASSRSQSDTEAFF. The CDR3 nucleotides read TGTGCCAGCTCACGATCACAGTCGGACACTGAAGCTTTCTTT.

V usage is TRBV28 and J usage is TRBJ2-4; TRBD1 matches 9 bases. The CDR3 spans 15 residues. With 7 bases clipped from V and 6 bases from J, the junction kept 10 bases outside the gene matches. In germline, CDR1 is MDHEN, CDR2 SYDVKM. CDR3 sequence: CASTTGGAGRNIQYF. DNA for the CDR3: TGTGCCAGCACCACAGGGGGCGCGGGTAGAAACATTCAGTACTTC.

The gene calls are TRBV19 and TRBJ2-3, with D possibly TRBD2 on 6 matching bases. V lost 10 bases and J 2 bases, leaving 16 bases between the germline ends. The CDR3 totals 14 residues. The germline V gene has CDR1 LNHDA and CDR2 SQIVND (reference sequence). CDR3 DNA sequence: TGTGCCACCCAACTAGCTGCCGTCACAGATACGCAGTATTTT. Encoded protein: CATQLAAVTDTQYF.

This chain connects TRBV5-4 to TRBJ2-7; 9 bases are shared with TRBD2. This CDR3 has 14 residues. The V gene end was trimmed by 2 bases and the J gene end by 3 bases; junction bases not matched to a gene: 3. Germline CDR1 SGHNT, CDR2 YYREEE (reference sequence). The CDR3 region has the DNA TGTGCCAGCAGCTTCCCTAGCGGGAACTACGAGCAGTACTTC. Residues: CASSFPSGNYEQYF.

J is TRBJ2-1 and V is TRBV19; a possible D gene is TRBD2 (7 bases). The CDR3 is made up of 15 amino acids. Germline assignment: CDR1 LNHDA and CDR2 SQIVND (reference sequence). The V end lost 7 bases, the J end lost 0 bases, and 13 bases lay between the germline ends. The CDR3 protein is CASTKGEGSYNEQFF. The CDR3 DNA sequence: TGTGCCAGTACGAAGGGGGAGGGCTCCTACAATGAGCAGTTCTTC.

Here the CDR3 reads CASRTRPDSLNEAFF. The CDR3 nucleotides are TGTGCCAGCAGAACCAGACCGGACAGCTTAAATGAAGCTTTCTTT. The genes are TRBV6-5 and TRBJ1-1; D is perhaps TRBD1 (6 bases). This CDR3 has 15 residues. Trimming took off 6 bases at V and 7 bases at J, with 21 bases between the two ends. CDR1 is MNHEY, CDR2 SVGAGI, per germline.

This chain joins TRBV28 and TRBJ1-5, with D unresolved. V lost 3 bases and J lost 7, with 13 bases in between. The germline V gene has CDR1 MDHEN and CDR2 SYDVKM. The CDR3 runs to 14 residues. CDR3 sequence: CASSFRGAQQPQHF. The CDR3 bases are TGTGCCAGCAGTTTTCGGGGAGCCCAGCAGCCCCAGCATTTT.

This sequence joins TRBV4-1 and TRBJ1-2; D is uncertain. There are 15 residues in the CDR3. Trimming left V 0 bases short and J 5 bases short, with 13 bases between. Germline CDR1 MGHRA, CDR2 YSYEKL. CDR3 in amino acids: CASSQDLAGIYGYTF. CDR3 coding DNA: TGCGCCAGCAGCCAAGATCTAGCAGGTATATATGGCTACACCTTC.

V and J are TRBV19 and TRBJ2-1; 10 bases align to TRBD2. The CDR3 extends over 15 amino acids. V dropped 5 bases and J dropped 4; count of bases not matched to a gene: 5. The germline gives CDR1 LNHDA, CDR2 SQIVND (reference sequence). The CDR3 region is CASSSWTSGYNEQFF. CDR3 in DNA: TGTGCCAGTAGTTCCTGGACTAGCGGATACAATGAGCAGTTCTTC. The complete variable domain, with remaining parts taken from reference TRBV19 and TRBJ2-1, reads DGGITQSPKYLFRKEGQNVTLSCEQNLNHDAMYWYRQDPGQGLRLIYYSQIVNDFQKGDIAEGYSVSREKKESFPLTVTSAQKNPTAFYLCASSSWTSGYNEQFFGPGTRLTVL.

The gene calls are TRBV6-5 and TRBJ2-7; TRBD2 aligns across 8 bases. V trimming: 6 bases; J trimming: 2 bases; junction bases outside the gene matches: 6. Germline CDR1 and CDR2: MNHEY and SVGAGI. The CDR3 is 14 amino acids. CDR3 amino acids: CASSLLAEAYEQYF. In DNA form, the CDR3 reads TGTGCCAGCAGCCTACTAGCGGAGGCCTACGAGCAGTACTTC.